These T cell receptor beta chains were read from a single sample in a study of cytomegalovirus exposure and HLA in healthy donors. Libraries were prepared by immunoSEQ multiplex PCR; TCRdb keeps only in-frame clonotypes and omits some of them. The sample includes roughly 90,000 clones, roughly 70% of them seen just once. Source material: PBMCs. These TCRs come from a man aged 30-40 years in good health and CMV-seropositive. Each CDR3 is given with its conserved first and last residue. D genes are given only for firm matches. Clone size, where shown, is once, few, many, or a class for clones that have expanded.

cdr3_nt,cdr3_aa,clone_size,j_call,d_call,v_call
TGCAGCGGCGCTGACAGGGGCGGAGCTGGGGAGCAGTTCTTC,CSGADRGGAGEQFF,.,TRBJ2-1,TRBD1,TRBV29-1
TGTGCCAGCTCACCCACCCAGGATCAGCCCCAGCATTTT,CASSPTQDQPQHF,few,TRBJ1-5,.,TRBV18
TGCGCCAGACATTGGAAGGGGCGAGGGAACACTGAAGCTTTCTTT,CARHWKGRGNTEAFF,few,TRBJ1-1,.,TRBV10-1
TGTGCCACCAGCACCTCCACTAGCGGGAGAGGCAATGAGCAGTTCTTC,CATSTSTSGRGNEQFF,.,TRBJ2-1,TRBD2,TRBV15
TGTGCCAGCAGTTTAGCGGGGCCCTACGAGCAGTACTTC,CASSLAGPYEQYF,.,TRBJ2-7,.,TRBV27
TGTGCCAGCTCTCAACCAGAGCGGCGGGAGGGTCCTCGAGATACGCAGTATTTT,CASSQPERREGPRDTQYF,.,TRBJ2-3,TRBD2,TRBV18
TGCGCCAGCAGTCAATCGACAGGGACTGTTTTAGAAGCTTTCTTT,CASSQSTGTVLEAFF,.,TRBJ1-1,TRBD1,TRBV23-1
TGTGCCAGCAGCCTTCTACAGGAGACTGAAGCTTTCTTT,CASSLLQETEAFF,.,TRBJ1-1,.,TRBV7-9
TGTGCCAGCAGCCCTTACCTAGACAGCTACGAGCAGTACTTC,CASSPYLDSYEQYF,.,TRBJ2-7,.,TRBV6-5
TGTGCCAGCAGCTTAGCACCAGAAGGGGCGCGAGGCTACACCTTC,CASSLAPEGARGYTF,.,TRBJ1-2,.,TRBV7-2
TGTGCCAGCAGCTTGGCCGCGGCTAGCACAGATACGCAGTATTTT,CASSLAAASTDTQYF,.,TRBJ2-3,.,TRBV5-4
TGTGCCAGCAGTTTAATCGCCAGGAACACTGAAGCTTTCTTT,CASSLIARNTEAFF,once,TRBJ1-1,.,TRBV27
TGTGCCAGCAGCTGGGGAGGGGCATCAGATACGCAGTATTTT,CASSWGGASDTQYF,.,TRBJ2-3,TRBD2,TRBV13
TGTGCCAGCAGCCAAGATCAATGGGGGGCTGGAAACACCATATATTTT,CASSQDQWGAGNTIYF,few,TRBJ1-3,.,TRBV4-2
TGTGCCAGCAGCCCAACAGCGGGGGGGTACAATGAGCAGTTCTTC,CASSPTAGGYNEQFF,.,TRBJ2-1,TRBD2,TRBV5-6
TGTTCCAGCACCGATGCCGGGACTCCCGACCAAGAGACCCAGTACTTC,CSSTDAGTPDQETQYF,.,TRBJ2-5,.,TRBV7-9
TGTGCCAGCAGTGGTATAGGGGGCCACTATGGCTACACCTTC,CASSGIGGHYGYTF,.,TRBJ1-2,TRBD1,TRBV2
TGTGCCAGCAGCCGACAGGGTAGGAACGAGCAGTACTTC,CASSRQGRNEQYF,.,TRBJ2-7,TRBD1,TRBV7-9
TGTGCCAGCAGTTACCCGACAAACGAGCAGTACTTC,CASSYPTNEQYF,.,TRBJ2-7,.,TRBV28
TGTGCCAGCCGGGGGGGGGCGGTTAGCAATCAGCCCCAGCATTTT,CASRGGAVSNQPQHF,.,TRBJ1-5,.,TRBV28
TGTGCCAGCAGCTTAGGCCGGTCCAGGGACTACGAGCAGTACTTC,CASSLGRSRDYEQYF,.,TRBJ2-7,.,TRBV7-2
TGTGCCAGCAGTTCTGGCGGGATGTACGAGCAGTACTTC,CASSSGGMYEQYF,.,TRBJ2-7,.,TRBV5-6
TGTGCCAGCAGTTTGAATCCAGAGGGTGAAAAACTGTTTTTT,CASSLNPEGEKLFF,few,TRBJ1-4,.,TRBV7-6
TGTGCCAGCAGCCAAGGACTAGCGGGGGGCCTATTCGAGCAGTACTTC,CASSQGLAGGLFEQYF,once,TRBJ2-7,TRBD2,TRBV14
TGTGCCAGCAGTGAGGTAGCGGGGGCTAACACCGGGGAGCTGTTTTTT,CASSEVAGANTGELFF,many,TRBJ2-2,TRBD2,TRBV6-1
TGTGCCAGCAGTGGCAGGAGGATGAACACTGAAGCTTTCTTT,CASSGRRMNTEAFF,.,TRBJ1-1,.,TRBV2
TGTGCCAGTAGTATAGAGGCGCAAGCGGGAGTGGGGGAGCAGTACTTC,CASSIEAQAGVGEQYF,.,TRBJ2-7,TRBD2,TRBV19
TGTGCCAGCAGTAGGACTAGCGGAGGGGGCCACCAAGAGACCCAGTACTTC,CASSRTSGGGHQETQYF,few,TRBJ2-5,TRBD2,TRBV5-4
TGTGCCAGCAGCGGATATCGTGGGGACAACTCTGGAAACACCATATATTTT,CASSGYRGDNSGNTIYF,.,TRBJ1-3,.,TRBV7-9
TGTGCCAGCAGCCCACCCCCGGGACAGCCTGGGGACGAGCAGTACTTC,CASSPPPGQPGDEQYF,.,TRBJ2-7,TRBD1,TRBV7-9
TGTGCCAGCAGCGTAGGGGGCCTCAATCAGCCCCAGCATTTT,CASSVGGLNQPQHF,.,TRBJ1-5,.,TRBV9
TGTGCCAGCAGCTTAGCGTCCCTGGCAGGGGTTTCGACCGGGGAGCTGTTTTTT,CASSLASLAGVSTGELFF,few,TRBJ2-2,.,TRBV7-9
TGTGCCACCAAAGGCGGGGGCACCTACGAGCAGTACTTC,CATKGGGTYEQYF,once,TRBJ2-7,.,TRBV15
TGTGCCAGCAGCGTAGAATGGGCAGGAAGCTCTGGGGCCAACGTCCTGACTTTC,CASSVEWAGSSGANVLTF,few,TRBJ2-6,.,TRBV9
TGTGCCATCAGTGAGTCAGGCAGGGGGCCGTTCGGAGAGACCCAGTACTTC,CAISESGRGPFGETQYF,.,TRBJ2-5,TRBD1,TRBV10-3
TGTGCCAGCAGGTCAGGGGATAGAGCTTTCTTT,CASRSGDRAFF,few,TRBJ1-1,.,TRBV28
TGCAGCGTGCGGGTTTTAGGGGAGACCCAGTACTTC,CSVRVLGETQYF,.,TRBJ2-5,.,TRBV29-1
TGCAGCGCCGGGACTAGCGGGAAGGGCACCGGGGAGCTGTTTTTT,CSAGTSGKGTGELFF,once,TRBJ2-2,TRBD2,TRBV29-1
TGTGCCATCAGAGAACAGGGGGGCTATGGCTACACCTTC,CAIREQGGYGYTF,.,TRBJ1-2,TRBD1,TRBV10-3
TGTGCCTGGAGTGGTGGACTGAAAAACACTGAAGCTTTCTTT,CAWSGGLKNTEAFF,once,TRBJ1-1,.,TRBV30
TGTGCCATCAGTGAGGACAGGGATAATGAAAAACTGTTTTTT,CAISEDRDNEKLFF,.,TRBJ1-4,TRBD1,TRBV10-3
TGCAGCGTCCCAACTCCCAGCGGGGGCACGAACACCGGGGAGCTGTTTTTT,CSVPTPSGGTNTGELFF,.,TRBJ2-2,TRBD2,TRBV29-1
TGTGCCAGCAGCTTAGAGGGGGACAGCCATCCGGGAACTGAAGCTTTCTTT,CASSLEGDSHPGTEAFF,.,TRBJ1-1,TRBD1,TRBV7-2
TGTGCCAGCAGTGTACAGGAGCACTATGGCTACACCTTC,CASSVQEHYGYTF,once,TRBJ1-2,.,TRBV25-1
TGTGCCAGCAGCTTGCCCGAGTTTCCCGGGGAGCTGTTTTTT,CASSLPEFPGELFF,.,TRBJ2-2,.,TRBV4-2
TGTGCCAGCACCCTGAGGGCCCTATACACCGGGGAGCTGTTTTTT,CASTLRALYTGELFF,.,TRBJ2-2,.,TRBV28
TGTGCCAGCAGCTTAGCTACCCGCATACCAGCGGGGGAAAATGAGCAGTTCTTC,CASSLATRIPAGENEQFF,.,TRBJ2-1,TRBD2,TRBV7-9
TGTGCCAGCAGTTTAACACAGACGAACACTGAAGCTTTCTTT,CASSLTQTNTEAFF,.,TRBJ1-1,.,TRBV28
TGTGCCAGCAGGAGGGCTCGGGACGGGGAGCTGTTTTTT,CASRRARDGELFF,few,TRBJ2-2,.,TRBV6-5
TGTGCCAGCAGTGAACTAGCGGGGGCGTCCGGGGAGCTGTTTTTT,CASSELAGASGELFF,few,TRBJ2-2,TRBD2,TRBV6-1
TGTGCCAGCAGCCGCGGGACAGGGAGTTCGACTGAAGCTTTCTTT,CASSRGTGSSTEAFF,.,TRBJ1-1,TRBD1,TRBV4-2
TGTGCCTGGGGACAGGGGCACGGAAACACCATATATTTT,CAWGQGHGNTIYF,.,TRBJ1-3,TRBD1,TRBV30
TGCGCCAGCAGCCACCACGGACAGGGGGCGAGGGAGCAGTACTTC,CASSHHGQGAREQYF,.,TRBJ2-7,TRBD1,TRBV4-3